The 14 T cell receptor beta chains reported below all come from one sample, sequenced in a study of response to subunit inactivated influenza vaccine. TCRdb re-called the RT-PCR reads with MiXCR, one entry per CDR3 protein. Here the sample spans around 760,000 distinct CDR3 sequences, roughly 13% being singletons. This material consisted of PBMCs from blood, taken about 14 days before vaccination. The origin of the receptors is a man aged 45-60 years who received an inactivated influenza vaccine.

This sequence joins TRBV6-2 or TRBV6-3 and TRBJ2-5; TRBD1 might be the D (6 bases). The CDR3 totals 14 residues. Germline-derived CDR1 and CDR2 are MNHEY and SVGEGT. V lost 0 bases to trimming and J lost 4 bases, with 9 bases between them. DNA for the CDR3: TGTGCCAGCAGTTACTCGACCAGGGGAGAGACCCAGTACTTC. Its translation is CASSYSTRGETQYF.

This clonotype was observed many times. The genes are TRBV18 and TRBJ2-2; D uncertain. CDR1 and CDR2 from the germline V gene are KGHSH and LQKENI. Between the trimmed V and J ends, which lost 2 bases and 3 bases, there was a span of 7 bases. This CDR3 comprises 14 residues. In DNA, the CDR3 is TGTGCCAGCTCACCAGGAATTGACACCGGGGAGCTGTTTTTT. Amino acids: CASSPGIDTGELFF.

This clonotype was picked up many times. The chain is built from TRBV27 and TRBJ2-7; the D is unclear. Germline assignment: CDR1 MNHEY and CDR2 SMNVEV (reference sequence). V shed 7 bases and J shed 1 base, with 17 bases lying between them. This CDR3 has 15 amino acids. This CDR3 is CASTQSLSGSYEQYF. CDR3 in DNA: TGTGCCAGCACCCAGTCCCTCTCTGGTTCCTACGAGCAGTACTTC.

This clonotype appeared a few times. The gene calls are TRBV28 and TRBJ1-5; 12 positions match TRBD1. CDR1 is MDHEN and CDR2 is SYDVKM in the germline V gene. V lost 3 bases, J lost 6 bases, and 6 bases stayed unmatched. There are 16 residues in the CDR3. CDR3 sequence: CASSLGGTGGTQPQHF. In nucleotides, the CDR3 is TGTGCCAGCAGTTTGGGCGGGACAGGGGGCACTCAGCCCCAGCATTTT. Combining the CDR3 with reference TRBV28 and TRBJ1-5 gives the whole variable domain DVKVTQSSRYLVKRTGEKVFLECVQDMDHENMFWYRQDPGLGLRLIYFSYDVKMKEKGDIPEGYSVSREKKERFSLILESASTNQTSMYLCASSLGGTGGTQPQHFGDGTRLSIL.

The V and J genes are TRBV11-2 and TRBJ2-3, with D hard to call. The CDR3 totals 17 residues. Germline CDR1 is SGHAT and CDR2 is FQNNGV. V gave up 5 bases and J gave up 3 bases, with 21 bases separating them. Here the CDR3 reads CASSLSSSSLLTDTQYF. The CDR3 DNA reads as TGTGCCAGCAGCCTCTCAAGCTCCAGCCTACTAACAGATACGCAGTATTTT.

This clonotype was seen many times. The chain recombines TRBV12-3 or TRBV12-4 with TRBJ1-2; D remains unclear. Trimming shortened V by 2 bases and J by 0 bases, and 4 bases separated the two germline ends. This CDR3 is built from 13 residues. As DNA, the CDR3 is TGTGCCAGCAGTTTACGGGCTAACTATGGCTACACCTTC. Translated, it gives CASSLRANYGYTF.

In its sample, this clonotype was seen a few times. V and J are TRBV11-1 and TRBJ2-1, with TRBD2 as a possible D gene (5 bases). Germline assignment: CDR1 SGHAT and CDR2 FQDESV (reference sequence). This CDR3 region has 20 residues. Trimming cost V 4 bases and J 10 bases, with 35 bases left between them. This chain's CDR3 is CASSWEGRNPRGLLYEEQFF. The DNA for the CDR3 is TGTGCCAGCAGCTGGGAAGGCAGAAACCCTCGGGGATTATTGTACGAGGAGCAGTTCTTC.

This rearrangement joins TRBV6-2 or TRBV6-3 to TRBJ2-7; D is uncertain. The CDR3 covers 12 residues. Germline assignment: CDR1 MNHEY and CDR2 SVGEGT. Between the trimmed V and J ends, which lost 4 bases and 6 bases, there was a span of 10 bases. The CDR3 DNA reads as TGTGCCAGCAGTTTTACAACCTCCGAGCAGTACTTC. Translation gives CASSFTTSEQYF.

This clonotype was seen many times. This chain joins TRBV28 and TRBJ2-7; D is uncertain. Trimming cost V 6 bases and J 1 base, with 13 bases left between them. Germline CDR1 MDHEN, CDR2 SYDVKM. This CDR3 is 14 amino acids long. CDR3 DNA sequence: TGTGCCAGCAGCCAGACGACGATTTCCTACGAGCAGTACTTC. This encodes CASSQTTISYEQYF.

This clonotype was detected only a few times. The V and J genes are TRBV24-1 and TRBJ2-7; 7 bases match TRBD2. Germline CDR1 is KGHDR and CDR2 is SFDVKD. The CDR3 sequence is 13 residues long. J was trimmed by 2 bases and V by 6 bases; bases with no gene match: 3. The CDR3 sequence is CATSSGTTYEQYF. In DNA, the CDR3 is TGTGCCACCAGTAGCGGGACCACCTACGAGCAGTACTTC.

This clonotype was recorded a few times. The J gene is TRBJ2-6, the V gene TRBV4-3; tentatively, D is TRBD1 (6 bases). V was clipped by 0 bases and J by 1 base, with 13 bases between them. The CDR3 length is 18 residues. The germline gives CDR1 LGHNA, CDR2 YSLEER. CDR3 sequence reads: CASSQDRSRGSGANVLTF. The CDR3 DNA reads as TGCGCCAGCAGCCAAGATCGTTCCAGGGGATCTGGGGCCAACGTCCTGACTTTC.

CDR3 sequence reads: CASSLFPGQGQETQYF. Here the CDR3 DNA reads TGCGCCAGCAGCTTGTTCCCGGGACAGGGTCAAGAGACCCAGTACTTC. V usage is TRBV5-1 and J usage is TRBJ2-5; TRBD1 matches 9 bases. The CDR3 sequence is 16 residues long. Germline values: CDR1 SGHRS, CDR2 YFSETQ. The trim removed 1 base at V and 2 bases at J, leaving 6 bases unmatched.

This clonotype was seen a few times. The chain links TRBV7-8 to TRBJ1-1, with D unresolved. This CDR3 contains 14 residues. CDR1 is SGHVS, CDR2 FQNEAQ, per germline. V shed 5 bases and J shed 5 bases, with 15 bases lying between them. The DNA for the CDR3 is TGTGCCAGCAGCCTTGATTTATATAAAACTGAAGCTTTCTTT. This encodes CASSLDLYKTEAFF. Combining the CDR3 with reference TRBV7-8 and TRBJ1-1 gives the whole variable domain GAGVSQSPRYKVAKRGQDVALRCDPISGHVSLFWYQQALGQGPEFLTYFQNEAQLDKSGLPSDRFFAERPEGSVSTLKIQRTQQEDSAVYLCASSLDLYKTEAFFGQGTRLTVV.

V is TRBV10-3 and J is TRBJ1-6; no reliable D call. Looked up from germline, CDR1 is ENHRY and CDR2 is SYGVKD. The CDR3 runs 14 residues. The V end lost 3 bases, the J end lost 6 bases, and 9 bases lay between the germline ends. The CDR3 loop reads CAISEWQTNSPLHF. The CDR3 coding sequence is TGTGCCATCAGTGAATGGCAGACTAATTCACCCCTCCACTTT.